This T cell receptor beta chain emerged from a study of shared clonotypes between healthy human individuals (dated by TCRdb to the early 2020s). For context, the study as a whole: Three men and a couple of women, aged 18 to 49 years, made up the cohort. To increase sequencing depth and limit assay-specific biases, TCR repertoire library preparation and sequencing were carried out by different laboratories using diverse techniques. To estimate repertoire size and how much clonotypes are shared between individuals, the study performed deep sequencing of blood TCR repertoires from a handful of healthy adults. Each donor's leukapheresis produced roughly between roughly 0.85 and 9.5 billion PBMCs. The paper's findings and limits, for the study overall: The small number of donors limited the genetic and exposure-history diversity represented. Sampling was restricted to blood, and TCR repertoires in tissues likely differ from the TCR repertoires found in blood. Pairwise subsampling led to the expectation that sequencing depth would affect the degree of clonotype sharing among donors.

The donors were healthy, HIV-negative adults with no recently reported acute infections or vaccinations. Every donor was a Caucasian adult living in Nashville, Tennessee, USA. For unsorted samples, around 85 million PBMCs were counted, and genomic DNA was extracted using the QIAamp DNA Blood Mini kit. Blood was obtained by leukapheresis, after which PBMCs were separated by Ficoll-Histopaque density gradient centrifugation and cryopreserved in liquid nitrogen vapor phase. Using the deep immunoSEQ assay, multiplex PCR amplified TCR CDR3 regions from genomic DNA. Genomic DNA extracted from each cell subset was distributed evenly over all wells of several immunoSEQ 96-well plates, and each plate served as one replicate. Each replicate PCR for unsorted PBMC received approximately 300 ng genomic DNA, equal to about 30,000 T cell genomes. Ten immunoSEQ deep assay plates were used to sequence unsorted PBMC genomic DNA. Purified libraries were measured with a Qubit 3.0 fluorometer, size-checked on a Bioanalyzer 2100, and measured again with the KAPA Library Quantification kit. Each immunoSEQ 96-well plate was sequenced on its own single-read 150-cycle Illumina NextSeq 550 flow cell. The authors processed their data as follows. The immunoSEQ output contained only junctional sequences without quality scores, so filtering could not match that applied to full-length reads. To assign V/J genes and CDR3, sequences were annotated against IMGT germline references using PyIR, a Python wrapper for IgBLAST v1.9. Any read was removed if the V/J assignment was weak (E-value above 1e-6), the CDR3 was missing, or the read contained stop codons, out-of-frame junctions, or ambiguous translated residues. A V3J clonotype was defined by an identical inferred V gene, J gene, and CDR3 amino acid sequence. The percentage overlap between two repertoires was calculated by dividing the number of shared unique clonotypes by the size of the smaller repertoire. Richness of each repertoire was evaluated using RTK rarefaction, the Chao1 estimator, and Recon v2.1 estimates of unobserved clonotypes. The clones in this table, taken by TCRdb from immuneACCESS, are in-frame only. Not every clone is retained; where verified, under half of the shortfall comes from an unresolved V gene, and the cause of the rest is unknown. From that table come the V and J calls and clone size; the DNA was used to work out D and trimming. This sample gives approximately 460,000 clones in total; roughly three quarters of them show up just once. Clones ranked in the top ten supply 9.5% to 15% of the sample.

V loses 4 bases, J loses 5 bases, and the germline ends lie 15 bases apart. The CDR3 has 16 amino acids, counting the end cysteine and phenylalanine. The only DNA kept is the CDR3, 48 bases in frame from the first base. As to this clone: Its antigen specificity is not known. Nothing much larger sits one base from this clone, and base qualities are not available.

The receptor was derived from a woman aged 40 to 50 in good health. Some clones in this sample may be carry-over from other donors' samples. This chain joins TRBV6-7 to TRBJ2-6, with the D gene not clear enough to name. TRBV6-7 is reported as an ORF; its role is uncertain. The sequencing input was PBMCs. The CDR3 here reads CASSSDPVGWANVLTF. The nucleotides are TGTGCCAGCAGTTCAGACCCTGTGGGATGGGCCAACGTCCTGACTTTC.